The clone carrying this TCR beta chain was detected ten times or more. This sample was taken from a study of T cell repertoires in cytomegalovirus infection. Per germline, CDR1 SGHTA and CDR2 FQGNSA. The CDR3 sequence is 14 residues long. V dropped 5 bases and J dropped 3 bases, with 13 bases sitting between them. Via MiXCR, TCRdb re-called the reads, giving one row per CDR3 protein. The sample has 400,000 or so distinct CDR3 sequences, roughly 18% seen once; the top ten hold 8.7%. The sequenced material came from PBMCs. The genes are TRBV7-2 and TRBJ1-2; D may be TRBD1 (5 bases). The clonotype comes from a human donor in good health (CMV status not recorded). Some clones in this sample may be carry-over from other donors' samples. As DNA, the CDR3 is TGTGCCAGCAGCCCTAACAGGAACCACTATGGCTACACCTTC. It is translated as CASSPNRNHYGYTF.